These 8 T cell receptor beta chains were all obtained from the same sample, sequenced in a study of blood T cell repertoires in COVID-19. Sequencing was performed with immunoSEQ multiplex PCR; in TCRdb, only in-frame clones are kept and a portion is missing. The sample lists 130,000 or so clones; around 88% were seen once. The material sequenced was peripheral blood. These receptors all come from an older woman with acute or convalescent COVID-19.

This chain joins TRBV7-2 and TRBJ2-5, with TRBD2 identical over 12 bases. The CDR3 has 16 residues. Unmatched junction bases numbered 4, after V lost 2 bases and J lost 3 bases. Germline CDR1 is SGHTA and CDR2 is FQGNSA. This chain's CDR3 is CASSLLAGGPEETQYF. As DNA, the CDR3 is TGTGCCAGCAGCTTACTAGCGGGGGGGCCGGAAGAGACCCAGTACTTC.

The chain joins TRBV23-1 to TRBJ2-5; 7 nucleotides line up with TRBD1. TRBV23-1 belongs to the ORF category, with a function that is uncertain. Trimming removed 1 base from V and 5 bases from J; junction bases left unmatched: 13. The CDR3 contains 17 residues. CDR3 in DNA: TGCGCCAGCAGTCAATTTTCGACCACAGGGGCGAGGGAGACCCAGTACTTC. Residues: CASSQFSTTGARETQYF.

The chain joins TRBV7-3 to TRBJ2-1; the D is unclear. CDR3 size: 13 residues. The V end lost 5 bases, the J end lost 5 bases, and 10 bases lay between the germline ends. CDR1 and CDR2 from the germline V gene are SGHTA and FQGTGA. This CDR3 is CASSQAGHNEQFF. In DNA form, the CDR3 reads TGTGCCAGCAGCCAGGCAGGCCACAATGAGCAGTTCTTC. Looking up the rest from reference TRBV7-3 and TRBJ2-1 gives the full variable domain: GAGVSQTPSNKVTEKGKYVELRCDPISGHTALYWYRQSLGQGPEFLIYFQGTGAADDSGLPNDRFFAVRPEGSVSTLKIQRTERGDSAVYLCASSQAGHNEQFFGPGTRLTVL.

This chain joins TRBV6-1 and TRBJ2-3; D perhaps matches TRBD1 (6 bases). Trimming cost V 3 bases and J 4 bases, with 14 bases left between them. The germline V gene has CDR1 MNHNS and CDR2 SASEGT. The length of the CDR3 is 15 residues. The DNA for the CDR3 is TGTGCCAGCAGTGAGACCACAGGGTCGCCAGATACGCAGTATTTT. This translates into CASSETTGSPDTQYF.

The V and J genes are TRBV7-2 and TRBJ2-5; maybe TRBD2 (6 bases). V was cut by 5 bases and J by 5 bases, with 15 bases left in between. The CDR3 is 14 amino acids. Germline values: CDR1 SGHTA, CDR2 FQGNSA. The CDR3 nucleotides are TGTGCCAGCAGCCCCACTGGAGGGACGGAGACCCAGTACTTC. It codes for CASSPTGGTETQYF.

The chain links TRBV7-3 to TRBJ1-6; 7 bases map to TRBD1. The CDR3 spans 15 residues. Germline loops: CDR1 SGHTA, CDR2 FQGTGA. V lost 3 bases, J lost 5 bases, and 4 bases stayed unmatched. The CDR3 region is CASSLRQGDNSPLHF. The CDR3 DNA is TGTGCCAGCAGCTTGAGACAGGGTGATAATTCACCCCTCCACTTT.

V gene TRBV7-6 combines with J gene TRBJ1-1, with a possible D match to TRBD1 (6 bases). The ends were cut back, 4 bases at V and 7 bases at J, with 19 bases in the middle. Germline-derived CDR1 and CDR2 are SGHVS and FNYEAQ. The CDR3 is 15 amino acids. For the CDR3, the DNA is TGTGCCAGCAGCTCCTACAGGGATAGAAGAAATGAAGCTTTCTTT. This translates into CASSSYRDRRNEAFF.

V usage is TRBV5-5 and J usage is TRBJ1-5; a weak D match, TRBD1 (6 bases). Trimming removed 4 bases from V and 2 bases from J, with 16 bases in between. The CDR3 totals 16 residues. CDR1 and CDR2 from the germline V gene are SGHKS and YYEKEE (reference sequence). The chain's CDR3 is CASSRQGRGGNQPQHF. CDR3 in DNA: TGTGCCAGCAGCCGTCAGGGCAGGGGTGGCAATCAGCCCCAGCATTTT. The entire variable domain, with the rest obtained from reference TRBV5-5 and TRBJ1-5, is as follows: DAGVTQSPTHLIKTRGQQVTLRCSPISGHKSVSWYQQVLGQGPQFIFQYYEKEERGRGNFPDRFSARQFPNYSSELNVNALLLGDSALYLCASSRQGRGGNQPQHFGDGTRLSIL.